The 32 T cell receptor beta chains given below trace back to one sample, sequenced in a study of blood T cell repertoires in COVID-19. The method was immunoSEQ multiplex PCR; TCRdb's version includes in-frame clones alone and lacks a portion of them. The repertoire has 55,000 to 70,000 clones, approximately 78% of them found once; the top ten carry 9.7%. The specimen sequenced was peripheral blood. Source of these receptors: a woman of 80 years or more with acute or convalescent COVID-19.

Concerning this clone itself: Other DNA sequences in the sample encode the same CDR3. The chain couples TRBV30 to TRBJ1-5; the D is unclear. The V gene's germline CDR1 is GTSNPN and CDR2 SVGIG (reference sequence). Trimming cost V 0 bases and J 1 base, with 4 bases left between them. The CDR3 loop spans 13 amino acids. The CDR3 nucleotides are TGTGCCTGGAGTGTACAGAGCAATCAGCCCCAGCATTTT. Its translation: CAWSVQSNQPQHF.

V usage is TRBV5-1 and J usage is TRBJ1-4; TRBD1 matches 9 bases. Germline V lookup: CDR1 SGHRS, CDR2 YFSETQ. This CDR3 spans 15 amino acids. Trimming at V came to 5 bases and at J to 6 bases, leaving 8 bases not matched to a gene. CDR3: CASSFTGGLDEKLFF. The DNA for the CDR3 is TGCGCCAGCAGTTTTACAGGGGGCTTGGATGAAAAACTGTTTTTT. The full variable domain, with the rest looked up from reference TRBV5-1 and TRBJ1-4, is KAGVTQTPRYLIKTRGQQVTLSCSPISGHRSVSWYQQTPGQGLQFLFEYFSETQRNKGNFPGRFSGRQFSNSRSEMNVSTLELGDSALYLCASSFTGGLDEKLFFGSGTQLSVL.

This chain links TRBV2 with TRBJ1-2, with D uncertain. Trimming removed 5 bases at V and 7 bases at J, with 17 bases between. Per the germline V gene, CDR1 is SNHLY and CDR2 is FYNNEI. This CDR3 spans 14 amino acids. CDR3 loop: CASSLTTPRSGYTF. The CDR3 DNA reads TGTGCCAGCAGTTTGACAACTCCACGATCTGGCTACACCTTC.

The rearrangement uses TRBV5-4 and TRBJ2-7; 11 nucleotides line up with TRBD2. Per germline, CDR1 SGHNT and CDR2 YYREEE (reference sequence). The length of the CDR3 is 15 residues. V gave up 0 bases and J gave up 5 bases; unmatched junction bases: 4. The CDR3 sequence is CASSLDFSGGDEQYF. The CDR3 DNA reads as TGTGCCAGCAGCTTGGACTTTAGCGGGGGGGACGAGCAGTACTTC.

J is TRBJ2-7 and V is TRBV5-1, with D maybe TRBD1 (5 bases). Germline CDR1 SGHRS, CDR2 YFSETQ. CDR3 length: 14 residues. Trimming pared 0 bases from V and 2 bases from J, leaving 9 bases between. CDR3 in DNA: TGCGCCAGCAGCTTGGTAGGGGCTACCTACGAGCAGTACTTC. This encodes CASSLVGATYEQYF.

This clone was picked up one time. CDR3 in amino acids: CASSEWGTGVSGYTF. CDR3 DNA sequence: TGTGCCAGCAGTGAATGGGGGACAGGGGTCTCTGGCTACACCTTC. This chain uses TRBV2 with TRBJ1-2, with 10 bases fitting TRBD1. CDR1 and CDR2 (germline): SNHLY, FYNNEI. Trimming cost V 2 bases and J 7 bases; bases outside gene matches: 7. This CDR3 spans 15 amino acids.

The chain uses TRBV30 and TRBJ2-3, with TRBD2 identical over 9 bases. CDR1 and CDR2 (germline): GTSNPN, SVGIG (reference sequence). With V trimmed by 3 bases and J by 8 bases, 9 bases remained unmatched. This CDR3 contains 14 residues. The CDR3 nucleotides read TGTGCCTGGAGGAAGGGACTAGCAGTAGCTACGCAGTATTTT. Its protein product is CAWRKGLAVATQYF.

A few counts support this clone. The chain carries TRBV7-9 and TRBJ1-4; D call uncertain. Trimming stripped 7 bases from V and 5 bases from J, with 11 bases between. Per germline, CDR1 SEHNR and CDR2 FQNEAQ (reference sequence). This CDR3 has 13 residues. The CDR3 nucleotides are TGTGCCAGCAAGGCGGGGAGAAATGAAAAACTGTTTTTT. Amino acid sequence: CASKAGRNEKLFF.

This rearrangement joins TRBV19 to TRBJ1-5, with 7 bases aligning to TRBD1. Germline CDR1 is LNHDA and CDR2 is SQIVND (reference sequence). This CDR3 comprises 15 residues. V shed 8 bases, J shed 1 base, and the junction held 8 bases outside the gene matches. CDR3 nucleotide sequence: TGTGCCAGTTCCCCGATCAGGGGGAGCAATCAGCCCCAGCATTTT. Translating gives CASSPIRGSNQPQHF.

J is TRBJ2-1 and V is TRBV9, with 7 bases lining up with TRBD1. This CDR3 is 14 amino acids long. CDR1 and CDR2 from the germline V gene are SGDLS and YYNGEE. J was trimmed by 3 bases and V by 3 bases; bases with no gene match: 3. CDR3 sequence reads: CASSAGTVYNEQFF. DNA of the CDR3: TGTGCCAGCAGCGCCGGGACAGTCTACAATGAGCAGTTCTTC.

This clone was detected only once. The chain is built from TRBV29-1 and TRBJ1-1; D call uncertain. Per germline, CDR1 SQVTM and CDR2 ANQGSEA. This CDR3 is built from 14 residues. Between the trimmed V and J ends, which lost 3 bases and 4 bases, there was a span of 15 bases. This CDR3 reads CSVDLGGLGTEAFF. CDR3 DNA: TGCAGCGTTGATTTGGGAGGTTTGGGCACTGAAGCTTTCTTT.

About this clone: The junction does not match germline at one end; this may be a read error. The gene calls are TRBV9 and TRBJ2-3; a weak D match, TRBD2 (6 bases). CDR3 length: 14 residues. Germline loops: CDR1 SGDLS, CDR2 YYNGEE. In DNA form, the CDR3 reads TGTGCCAGCAGCCTTCGACTAGACTCAGATCATAGGGAGTTT. This encodes CASSLRLDSDHREF.

This sequence joins TRBV6-4 and TRBJ2-7; D is possibly TRBD2 (6 bases). Germline lookup yields CDR1 MRHNA and CDR2 SNTAGT. This CDR3 has 13 amino acids. Trimming left V 4 bases short and J 7 bases short, with 14 bases between. The CDR3 DNA reads as TGTGCCAGCAGTGTAGACCGCGGGGATGAGCAGTACTTC. This codes for CASSVDRGDEQYF.

This rearrangement joins TRBV2 to TRBJ1-5; 7 bases are a match to TRBD1. The CDR3 has 14 amino acids. The J segment lost 1 base and the V segment lost 5 bases, leaving 2 bases of the junction unmatched. CDR1 SNHLY and CDR2 FYNNEI come from the germline V gene. The CDR3 nucleotides are TGTGCCAGCAGTATGACAGGGAGCAATCAGCCCCAGCATTTT. This translates into CASSMTGSNQPQHF.

This chain connects TRBV19 to TRBJ1-1; 9 bases agree with TRBD1. Trimming took 6 bases from V and 1 from J; bases not matched to a gene: 9. This CDR3 has 16 amino acids. Germline CDR1 LNHDA, CDR2 SQIVND (reference sequence). The CDR3 DNA reads as TGTGCCAGTAGGCATTGGACAGGGGCCACGAACACTGAAGCTTTCTTT. This codes for CASRHWTGATNTEAFF.

A single count supports this clone. The chain has TRBV3-1 (or the pseudogene TRBV3-2) and TRBJ2-1; 7 nucleotides align to TRBD1. CDR1 is LGHDT and CDR2 is YNNKEL in the germline V gene (reference sequence). Trimming cost V 2 bases and J 5 bases; bases outside gene matches: 6. This CDR3 contains 15 residues. This CDR3 reads CASSQLPGQNNEQFF. The CDR3 coding sequence is TGTGCCAGCAGCCAACTCCCGGGACAGAACAATGAGCAGTTCTTC.

Regarding this clone: Other DNA sequences in the sample encode the same CDR3. J is TRBJ2-2 and V is TRBV6-5; the match to TRBD1 covers 7 bases. Trimming at V came to 5 bases and at J to 0 bases, leaving 3 bases not matched to a gene. The CDR3 is 15 residues long. Per germline, CDR1 MNHEY and CDR2 SVGAGI. The CDR3, as DNA: TGTGCCAGCAGTAGGGACAGCCCGAACACCGGGGAGCTGTTTTTT. Amino acid sequence: CASSRDSPNTGELFF.

Note on this clone: This specimen includes other DNA sequences encoding the same CDR3. This chain connects TRBV2 to TRBJ2-5; D gene unclear. The CDR3 covers 13 residues. Trimming stripped 1 base from V and 4 bases from J, with 7 bases between. Germline CDR1 is SNHLY and CDR2 is FYNNEI. The CDR3 region is CASSEVRGETQYF. The CDR3 DNA sequence: TGTGCCAGCAGTGAAGTAAGAGGAGAGACCCAGTACTTC.

V usage is TRBV12-5 and J usage is TRBJ2-2; the D gene is possibly TRBD2 (6 bases). Germline V CDR1 and CDR2: LGHNT, FRNRAP. V lost 8 bases, J lost 1 base, and 11 bases lay in between. The CDR3 sequence is 14 residues long. The CDR3 loop is CASTGLLNTGELFF. In nucleotides, the CDR3 is TGTGCTAGTACGGGACTCCTGAACACCGGGGAGCTGTTTTTT.

V gene TRBV19 combines with J gene TRBJ1-5, with a weak D call TRBD1 (5 bases). V dropped 6 bases and J dropped 10 bases, with 22 bases sitting between them. The germline V gene encodes CDR1 LNHDA and CDR2 SQIVND (reference sequence). The CDR3 loop spans 15 amino acids. The DNA for the CDR3 is TGTGCCAGTAGGACCGGGTCCGGGGGAGTTGTTCCCCAGCATTTT. Translation: CASRTGSGGVVPQHF.

This chain connects TRBV6-5 to TRBJ2-7, with 8 bases fitting TRBD1. Germline V lookup: CDR1 MNHEY, CDR2 SVGAGI. The J segment lost 3 bases and the V segment lost 6 bases, leaving 4 bases of the junction unmatched. The CDR3 is 13 amino acids. Written as DNA, the CDR3 is TGTGCCAGCAGGGACAGGGCTGTCTACGAGCAGTACTTC. Translation gives CASRDRAVYEQYF.

In regard to this clone: With only one base between it and a far larger clone, this is likely a read error. Other DNA sequences from this sample encode an identical CDR3 as well. The chain has TRBV12-3 or TRBV12-4 and TRBJ1-1; tentative D call: TRBD1 (6 bases). V gave up 6 bases and J gave up 4 bases, with 9 bases separating them. CDR3 size: 12 residues. As DNA, the CDR3 is TGTGCCAGCAGCTTCAGGGGCACTGAAGCTTTCTTT. Translation: CASSFRGTEAFF.

This chain connects TRBV10-3 to TRBJ1-1; TRBD1 is a possible D gene (5 bases). The V gene lost 2 bases and the J gene lost 2 bases, with 9 bases spanning the gap. CDR3 length: 14 residues. Germline V gives CDR1 ENHRY, CDR2 SYGVKD. The CDR3 nucleotides are TGTGCCATCAGTGAGGCAGGGAAAAACACTGAAGCTTTCTTT. Its protein is CAISEAGKNTEAFF.

The chain recombines TRBV6-2 or TRBV6-3 with TRBJ1-1; tentative D call: TRBD1 (5 bases). Germline CDR1 reads MNHEY; CDR2 reads SVGEGT. There are 13 residues in the CDR3. The V end lost 3 bases, the J end lost 10 bases, and 15 bases lay between the germline ends. For the CDR3, the DNA is TGTGCCAGCAGTTATGATGGGGCTCGGGTAGCTTTCTTT. This encodes CASSYDGARVAFF.

The rearrangement uses TRBV5-5 and TRBJ2-2; 7 nucleotides agree with TRBD1. Germline V gives CDR1 SGHKS, CDR2 YYEKEE (reference sequence). This CDR3 region has 16 residues. The trim removed 6 bases at V and 5 bases at J, leaving 13 bases unmatched. The CDR3 reads CASIRSGTAITGELFF. CDR3 nucleotides: TGTGCCAGCATCAGATCCGGGACAGCCATAACCGGGGAGCTGTTTTTT.

The chain combines TRBV2 with TRBJ1-1, with D perhaps TRBD1 (6 bases). Trimming shortened V by 6 bases and J by 10 bases, and 18 bases separated the two germline ends. Germline V gene lookup returns CDR1 SNHLY and CDR2 FYNNEI. The CDR3 covers 13 residues. The CDR3 DNA reads TGTGCCAGCAGGGGGGCCATATACCCTATAGCTTTCTTT. Residues: CASRGAIYPIAFF. The variable domain in full, with the rest retrieved from reference TRBV2 and TRBJ1-1, is EPEVTQTPSHQVTQMGQEVILRCVPISNHLYFYWYRQILGQKVEFLVSFYNNEISEKSEIFDDQFSVERPDGSNFTLKIRSTKLEDSAMYFCASRGAIYPIAFFGQGTRLTVV.

This chain connects TRBV7-2 to TRBJ2-5; D not certain. Germline V gene lookup returns CDR1 SGHTA and CDR2 FQGNSA. The CDR3 length is 14 residues. V dropped 2 bases and J dropped 5 bases, with 12 bases sitting between them. The CDR3 DNA reads as TGTGCCAGCAGCTTATCTGAGCGCTTGGAGACCCAGTACTTC. Protein: CASSLSERLETQYF.

This clone came up once. The junction differs from germline at one of its ends, possibly a read error. The chain joins TRBV2 to TRBJ1-2; D may be TRBD1 (5 bases). Germline CDR1 and CDR2: SNHLY and FYNNEI. The CDR3 totals 13 residues. CDR3 loop: CTSRESANYGYTF. The CDR3 DNA is TGTACCAGCAGGGAATCGGCTAACTATGGCTACACCTTC.

The chain links TRBV4-2 to TRBJ1-2; TRBD1 agrees at 8 bases. The V gene end was trimmed by 3 bases and the J gene end by 8 bases; junction bases not matched to a gene: 8. The CDR3 consists of 14 residues. The germline gives CDR1 LGHNA, CDR2 YNFKEQ. CDR3 nucleotides: TGTGCCAGCAGCCAGGGACAGGAATCCAGCGGCTACACCTTC. Translated: CASSQGQESSGYTF.

This chain uses TRBV25-1 with TRBJ1-4; the D gene is possibly TRBD1 (5 bases). From germline, CDR1 is MGHDK and CDR2 SYGVNS. V lost 5 bases and J 8 bases, leaving 15 bases between the germline ends. The CDR3 loop spans 14 amino acids. The CDR3 DNA reads TGTGCCAGCAGTAGGTCTGGGGGAGGGGAAAAACTGTTTTTT. It encodes CASSRSGGGEKLFF. The full variable domain, rest sourced from reference TRBV25-1 and TRBJ1-4, is EADIYQTPRYLVIGTGKKITLECSQTMGHDKMYWYQQDPGMELHLIHYSYGVNSTEKGDLSSESTVSRIRTEHFPLTLESARPSHTSQYLCASSRSGGGEKLFFGSGTQLSVL.

V gene TRBV4-1 combines with J gene TRBJ1-2; TRBD1 might be the D (6 bases). Germline V gives CDR1 MGHRA, CDR2 YSYEKL. The CDR3 totals 16 residues. V dropped 1 base and J dropped 2 bases, with 14 bases sitting between them. The CDR3 sequence: CASSQARDTANYGYTF. The CDR3 bases are TGCGCCAGCAGCCAAGCTAGGGACACGGCGAACTATGGCTACACCTTC.

The J gene is TRBJ1-6, the V gene TRBV6-5; tentative D call: TRBD1 (6 bases). Germline loops: CDR1 MNHEY, CDR2 SVGAGI. The CDR3 sequence is 15 residues long. The V gene lost 1 base and the J gene lost 6 bases, with 10 bases spanning the gap. CDR3 coding DNA: TGTGCCAGCAGTTACTTGACAGGATCTAATTCACCCCTCCACTTT. It translates to CASSYLTGSNSPLHF.